The rows below give T cell receptor beta chains drawn from one sample of a study of cytomegalovirus exposure and HLA in healthy donors. Sequencing used immunoSEQ multiplex PCR; TCRdb keeps in-frame clones, though not all of them. The profile shows about 130,000 clones, 76% of them singletons. Sequencing was performed on PBMCs. The receptor source for this set is a man aged 40-50 years in good health and CMV-seronegative. CDR3s include the opening cysteine and the closing phenylalanine or tryptophan. Each record gives: D gene, J gene, clone size, V gene, CDR3 DNA, CDR3 protein. A D gene is named only where the DNA matches it firmly. Size is stated for part of the rows, as once, few or many counts, or as a class when the clone is expanded.

>-|TRBJ1-6|-|TRBV5-1
TGCGCCAGCCAACGTACCGGGACACATAATTCACCCCTCCACTTT
CASQRTGTHNSPLHF
>TRBD1|TRBJ1-1|-|TRBV9
TGTGCCAGCAGCGTATCCCCCGACAGGGGGATGAACACTGAAGCTTTCTTT
CASSVSPDRGMNTEAFF
>TRBD1|TRBJ1-5|-|TRBV28
TGTGCCAGCAGCTCCCCCGGGACAGGGGGCGTTCAGCCCCAGCATTTT
CASSSPGTGGVQPQHF
>TRBD1|TRBJ1-4|-|TRBV6-6
TGTGCCAGCACTAAAACCGGGACAGTTCCCCAAAGGGTGTTTTTT
CASTKTGTVPQRVFF
>-|TRBJ2-2|-|TRBV25-1
TGTGCCAGCAGTGAAATCTACAGGAACACCGGGGAGCTGTTTTTT
CASSEIYRNTGELFF
>-|TRBJ2-6|once|TRBV5-1
TGCGCCAGCAGCAAGCCCGAAAACTCTGGGGCCAACGTCCTGACTTTC
CASSKPENSGANVLTF
>TRBD1|TRBJ1-5|few|TRBV6-1
TGTGCCAGCATGGACAGGGAAAATAGCAATCAGCCCCAGCATTTT
CASMDRENSNQPQHF
>-|TRBJ2-7|-|TRBV18
TGTGCCAGCTCAGGGGGGACGGGCTCCTACGAGCAGTACTTC
CASSGGTGSYEQYF
>TRBD1|TRBJ2-7|-|TRBV7-6
TGTGCCAGCAGCTTAGCCTCAGGGGGCTACGAGCAGTACTTC
CASSLASGGYEQYF
>-|TRBJ2-3|-|TRBV29-1
TGCAGCGTTAAAGGGACGGGGTCAGATACGCAGTATTTT
CSVKGTGSDTQYF
>-|TRBJ2-3|-|TRBV6-1
TGTGCCAGCAGCTGGGCGCTCGGCACAGATACGCAGTATTTT
CASSWALGTDTQYF
>-|TRBJ2-1|-|TRBV11-3
TGTGCCAGCAGCTTAGGATTTTGGGGCCTCAATGAGCAGTTCTTC
CASSLGFWGLNEQFF
>-|TRBJ1-1|-|TRBV28
TGTGCCAGCAGCGTACTCCGGGACACCCTGAACACTGAAGCTTTCTTT
CASSVLRDTLNTEAFF
>-|TRBJ2-7|-|TRBV4-3
TGCGCCAGCAGCCAAGGGGACAGCGGGTTGCCCCACGAGCAGTACTTC
CASSQGDSGLPHEQYF
>-|TRBJ1-5|once|TRBV5-6
TGTGCCAGCAGCTTATTGTTGGCAGTGAATCAGCCCCAGCATTTT
CASSLLLAVNQPQHF
>TRBD1|TRBJ1-5|-|TRBV30
TGTGCCTGGAGTGCAGTGGGGACAGGGGGTGTACTTGGGAATCAGCCCCAGCATTTT
CAWSAVGTGGVLGNQPQHF
>-|TRBJ2-7|-|TRBV11-3
TGTGCCAGCAGCTCCCACTACGAGCAGTACTTC
CASSSHYEQYF
>-|TRBJ2-7|-|TRBV7-6
TGTGCCAGCAGCTTAGAGTGGAGGAACGAGCAGTACTTC
CASSLEWRNEQYF
>TRBD1|TRBJ1-1|-|TRBV4-3
TGCGCCAGTTCAAATAGGGGGCTGAACACTGAAGCTTTCTTT
CASSNRGLNTEAFF
>-|TRBJ2-5|-|TRBV13
TGTGCCAGCAGCCAGATGACAGGAGATACACAAGAGACCCAGTACTTC
CASSQMTGDTQETQYF
>TRBD1|TRBJ1-4|-|TRBV10-3
TGTGCCATCAGTTCTAGCGGGACAGCTAATGAAAAACTGTTTTTT
CAISSSGTANEKLFF
>TRBD1|TRBJ2-1|-|TRBV7-2
TGTGCCAGCAGCATAAGACAGGGAGAATTCAATGAGCAGTTCTTC
CASSIRQGEFNEQFF
>TRBD1|TRBJ1-2|few|TRBV7-2
TGTGCCAGCAGCCCCCGACAGGGGTTGGATGGCTACACCTTC
CASSPRQGLDGYTF
>-|TRBJ1-1|few|TRBV5-1
TGCGCCAGCAGCTTGGCCTCAGGGATCGGTGGCACTGAAGCTTTCTTT
CASSLASGIGGTEAFF
>-|TRBJ1-5|-|TRBV6-1
TGTGCCAGCATCACTCAAGGGGGCAATCAGCCCCAGCATTTT
CASITQGGNQPQHF
>TRBD1|TRBJ1-2|-|TRBV25-1
TGTGCCAGCAGTGAATTTTCAGGGGGCCGGCGTGGCTACACCTTC
CASSEFSGGRRGYTF
>TRBD1|TRBJ1-5|-|TRBV6-1
TGTGCCAGCAACGGACAGGGGTCAGGCAATCAGCCCCAGCATTTT
CASNGQGSGNQPQHF
>-|TRBJ1-1|-|TRBV4-2
TGTGCCAGCAGCCCAGGTAACACTGAAGCTTTCTTT
CASSPGNTEAFF
>TRBD1|TRBJ2-7|-|TRBV6-5
TGTGCCAGCAGTACCGGGACAGGGGTCTACGAGCAGTACTTC
CASSTGTGVYEQYF
>TRBD1|TRBJ1-2|-|TRBV5-5
TGTGCCAGCAGCTCCTTTACAGGGGGCTATGGCTACACCTTC
CASSSFTGGYGYTF
>-|TRBJ2-7|few|TRBV5-1
TGCGCCAGCAAGGGAGTAGGGCAGGCCCGCTACGAGCAGTACTTC
CASKGVGQARYEQYF
>TRBD2|TRBJ2-7|-|TRBV7-9
TGTGCCAGCAGCGGAGGACTAGGCTTTTTGTACGAGCAGTACTTC
CASSGGLGFLYEQYF
>-|TRBJ1-3|-|TRBV5-1
TGCGCCAGCAGCCCGGACAGTTCTTCTGGAAACACCATATATTTT
CASSPDSSSGNTIYF
>-|TRBJ2-1|-|TRBV28
TGTGCCAGCAGGGGTGGTGGGAGTCGTTGGGAGCAGTTCTTC
CASRGGGSRWEQFF
>-|TRBJ2-6|few|TRBV5-4
TGTGCCAGCAGCTTCGACTCAGGGGTCGGGGCCAACGTCCTGACTTTC
CASSFDSGVGANVLTF
>-|TRBJ2-6|once|TRBV9
TGTGCCAGCAGCGAAGGGGTCGTGGTCTCTGGGGCCAACGTCCTGACTTTC
CASSEGVVVSGANVLTF
>-|TRBJ2-3|few|TRBV1
TGCACCAGCAGCCAAGCGACTAAGAGACTAGCCCAGGGAGATACGCAGTATTTT
CTSSQATKRLAQGDTQYF
>-|TRBJ1-2|-|TRBV6-5
TGTGCCAGCAGTTACTCGGGCAGCTCCTATGGCTACACCTTC
CASSYSGSSYGYTF
>-|TRBJ2-2|-|TRBV29-1
TGCAGCGGCCAGGGGTCCGATCTTCATTCCGGGGAGCTGTTTTTT
CSGQGSDLHSGELFF
>-|TRBJ2-5|-|TRBV9
TGTGCCAGCAGCGTAGGACGGACCGGGGAGCAGTACTTC
CASSVGRTGEQYF
>TRBD1|TRBJ1-3|-|TRBV5-1
TGCGCCAGTGCGACAGGGACTGGAAACACCATATATTTT
CASATGTGNTIYF
>-|TRBJ2-1|-|TRBV21-1
TGTGCCAGCAGCAAAACGCGGAGCTACAATGAGCAGTTCTTC
CASSKTRSYNEQFF